The present T cell receptor (beta chain) was sequenced within a study of blood T cell repertoires in COVID-19. On the study more broadly: Researchers got acute and convalescent COVID-19 samples from the United States, Italy and Spain. In each case, the material was cDNA or gDNA derived from T cells, B-cell-depleted T cells, or PBMCs.

The CDR3 sequence is 15 residues long. Germline assignment: CDR1 SGHRS and CDR2 YFSETQ. V was clipped by 7 bases and J by 3 bases; unmatched bases: 8. As originally analysed: It was from reference gene primer amplification that nucleated cell counts were estimated. Libraries were prepared by immunoSEQ multiplex PCR; TCRdb keeps only in-frame clonotypes and omits some of them. That table gives V, J and clone size, and the DNA gave D and trimming. Of 61,000 or so clones listed, approximately 86% are singletons. The TCR originated in a woman older than 75 with active COVID-19. Material for sequencing was peripheral blood. The chain couples TRBV5-1 to TRBJ2-2; TRBD1 agrees at 8 bases. CDR3 sequence: CASGGPGGDTGELFF. The CDR3 DNA reads TGCGCCAGCGGGGGGCCAGGGGGCGACACCGGGGAGCTGTTTTTT. Together with reference TRBV5-1 and TRBJ2-2, the CDR3 gives the full variable domain: KAGVTQTPRYLIKTRGQQVTLSCSPISGHRSVSWYQQTPGQGLQFLFEYFSETQRNKGNFPGRFSGRQFSNSRSEMNVSTLELGDSALYLCASGGPGGDTGELFFGEGSRLTVL.